The subject of this entry is one TCR beta chain. The antigen remains undetermined. One end of the junction fails to match germline, which may point to a read error. This sample is part of a study of vaccination and CD4 T cells after COVID-19. Study-wide context: The authors exposed cells to overlapping spike peptides derived from SARS-CoV-2, HCoV-NL63, HCoV-OC43 and HCoV-229E.

Germline V gives CDR1 SSHAT, CDR2 FNYEAQ (reference sequence). This CDR3 is 15 amino acids long. Treatment specified: roughly nine-day PBMC culture with coronavirus spike peptide pools or control peptides (ViraFEST assay). Sequencing of DNA taken from cultured CD4+ T cells relied on the Oncomine TCR Beta short-read assay. TCRdb used MiXCR to reprocess the PCR reads, holding one entry per CDR3 protein. This table has fewer than 20,000 distinct CDR3 sequences, around 59% appearing once. The V and J genes are TRBV7-7 and TRBJ2-1; 9 bases line up with TRBD1. The specimen was CD4+ T cells from blood, cultured in vitro. The sequence came from a human donor who had recovered from COVID-19. The chain's CDR3 is CASSQDRGSFNEQFF. The DNA for the CDR3 is TGTGCTAGCAGCCAGGACAGGGGCTCTTTCAATGAGCAGTTCTTC.